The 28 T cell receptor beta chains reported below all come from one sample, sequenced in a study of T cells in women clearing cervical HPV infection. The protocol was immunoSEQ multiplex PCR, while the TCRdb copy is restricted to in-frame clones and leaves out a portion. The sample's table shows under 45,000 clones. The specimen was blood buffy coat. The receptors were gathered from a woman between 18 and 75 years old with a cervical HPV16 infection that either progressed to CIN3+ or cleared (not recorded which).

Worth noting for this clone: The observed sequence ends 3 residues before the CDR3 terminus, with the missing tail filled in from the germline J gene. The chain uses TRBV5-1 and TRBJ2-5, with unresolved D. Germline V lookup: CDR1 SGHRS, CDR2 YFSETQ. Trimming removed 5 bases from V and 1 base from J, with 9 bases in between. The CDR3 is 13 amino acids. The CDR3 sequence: CASRTDTQETQYF. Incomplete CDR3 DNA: TGCGCCAGCAGAACTGACACCCAAGAGACC.

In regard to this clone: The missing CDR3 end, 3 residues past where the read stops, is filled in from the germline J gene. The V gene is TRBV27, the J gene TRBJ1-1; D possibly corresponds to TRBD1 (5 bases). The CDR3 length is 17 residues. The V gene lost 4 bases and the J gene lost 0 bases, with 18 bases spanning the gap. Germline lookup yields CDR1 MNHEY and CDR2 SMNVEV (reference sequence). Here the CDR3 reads CASSSPSGRAVNTEAFF. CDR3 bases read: TGTGCCAGCAGTTCCCCTTCAGGCAGGGCGGTGAACACTGAA.

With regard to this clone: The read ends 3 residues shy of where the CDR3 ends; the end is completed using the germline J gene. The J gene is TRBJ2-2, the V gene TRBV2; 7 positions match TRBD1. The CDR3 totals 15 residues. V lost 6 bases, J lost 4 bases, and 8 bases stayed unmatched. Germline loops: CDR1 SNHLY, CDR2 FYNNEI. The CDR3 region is CASRGLTGSTGELFF. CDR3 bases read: TGTGCCAGCAGAGGATTGACAGGGAGCACCGGGGAG.

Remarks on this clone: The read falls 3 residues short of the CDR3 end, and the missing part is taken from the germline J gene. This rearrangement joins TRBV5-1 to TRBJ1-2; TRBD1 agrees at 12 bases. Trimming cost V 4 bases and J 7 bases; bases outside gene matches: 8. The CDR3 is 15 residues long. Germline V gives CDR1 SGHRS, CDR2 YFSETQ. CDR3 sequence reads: CASSRPGTGGGGYTF. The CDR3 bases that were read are TGCGCCAGCAGCCGTCCCGGGACAGGGGGCGGTGGC.

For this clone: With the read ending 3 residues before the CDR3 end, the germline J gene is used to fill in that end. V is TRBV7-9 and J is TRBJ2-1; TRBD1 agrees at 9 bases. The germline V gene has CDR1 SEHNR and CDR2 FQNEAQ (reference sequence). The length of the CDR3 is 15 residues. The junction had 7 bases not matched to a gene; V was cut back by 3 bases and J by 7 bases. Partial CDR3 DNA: TGTGCCAGCAGCTTCGAACAGGGGGCGCGGAATGAG. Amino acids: CASSFEQGARNE. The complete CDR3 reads CASSFEQGARNEQFF.

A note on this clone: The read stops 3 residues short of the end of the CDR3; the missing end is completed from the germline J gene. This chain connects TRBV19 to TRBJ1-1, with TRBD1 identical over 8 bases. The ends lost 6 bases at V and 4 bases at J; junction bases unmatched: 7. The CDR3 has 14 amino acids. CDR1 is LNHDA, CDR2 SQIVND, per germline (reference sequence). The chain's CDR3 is CASSTTTGGTEAFF. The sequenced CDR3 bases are TGTGCCAGTAGCACCACAACAGGGGGCACTGAA.

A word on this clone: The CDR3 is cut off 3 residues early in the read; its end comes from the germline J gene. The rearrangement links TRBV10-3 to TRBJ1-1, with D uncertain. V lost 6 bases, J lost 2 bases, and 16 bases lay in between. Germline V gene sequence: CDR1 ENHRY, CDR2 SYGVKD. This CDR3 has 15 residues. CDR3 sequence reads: CAIRADGVRNTEAFF. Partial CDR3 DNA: TGTGCCATCAGGGCGGACGGGGTCAGAAACACTGAA.

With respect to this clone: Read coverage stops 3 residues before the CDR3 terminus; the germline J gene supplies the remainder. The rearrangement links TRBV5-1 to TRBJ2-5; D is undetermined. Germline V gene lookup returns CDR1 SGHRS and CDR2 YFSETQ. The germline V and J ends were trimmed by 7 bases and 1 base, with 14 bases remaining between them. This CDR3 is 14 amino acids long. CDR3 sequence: CASSQALRQETQYF. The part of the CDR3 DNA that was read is TGCGCCAGCTCTCAGGCTCTTCGCCAAGAGACC.

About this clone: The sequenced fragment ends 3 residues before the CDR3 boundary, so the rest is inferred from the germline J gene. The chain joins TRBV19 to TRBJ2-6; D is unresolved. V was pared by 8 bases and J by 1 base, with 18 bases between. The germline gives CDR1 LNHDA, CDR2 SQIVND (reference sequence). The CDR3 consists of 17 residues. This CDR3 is CASQASFQGSGANVLTF. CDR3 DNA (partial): TGTGCCAGTCAGGCGTCTTTCCAAGGGTCTGGGGCCAACGTC.

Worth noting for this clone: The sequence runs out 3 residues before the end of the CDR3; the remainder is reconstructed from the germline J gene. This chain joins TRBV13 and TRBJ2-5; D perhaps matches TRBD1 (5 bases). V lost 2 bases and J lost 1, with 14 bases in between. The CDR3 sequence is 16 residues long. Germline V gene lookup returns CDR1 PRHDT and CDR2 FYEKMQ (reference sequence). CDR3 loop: CASSLRRGDPQETQYF. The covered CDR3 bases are TGTGCCAGCAGCTTAAGAAGGGGTGATCCCCAAGAGACC. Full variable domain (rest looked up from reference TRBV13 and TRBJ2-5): AAGVIQSPRHLIKEKRETATLKCYPIPRHDTVYWYQQGPGQDPQFLISFYEKMQSDKGSIPDRFSAQQFSDYHSELNMSSLELGDSALYFCASSLRRGDPQETQYFGPGTRLLVL.

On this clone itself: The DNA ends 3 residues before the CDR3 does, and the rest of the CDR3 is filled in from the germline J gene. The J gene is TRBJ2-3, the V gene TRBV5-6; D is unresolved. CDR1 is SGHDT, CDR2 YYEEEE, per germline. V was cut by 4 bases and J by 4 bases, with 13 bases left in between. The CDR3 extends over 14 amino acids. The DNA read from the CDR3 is TGTGCCAGCAGCGAACGACTTGGGTCAGATACG. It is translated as CASSERLGSDT. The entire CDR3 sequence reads CASSERLGSDTQYF.

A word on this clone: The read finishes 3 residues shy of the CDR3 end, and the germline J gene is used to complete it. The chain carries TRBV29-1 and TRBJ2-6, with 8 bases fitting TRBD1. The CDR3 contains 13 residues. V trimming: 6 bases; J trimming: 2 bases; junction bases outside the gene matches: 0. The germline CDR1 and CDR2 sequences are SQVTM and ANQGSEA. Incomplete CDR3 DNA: TGCAGCGTACAGGGGGCTGGGGCCAACGTC. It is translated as CSVQGAGANV. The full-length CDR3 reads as CSVQGAGANVLTF.

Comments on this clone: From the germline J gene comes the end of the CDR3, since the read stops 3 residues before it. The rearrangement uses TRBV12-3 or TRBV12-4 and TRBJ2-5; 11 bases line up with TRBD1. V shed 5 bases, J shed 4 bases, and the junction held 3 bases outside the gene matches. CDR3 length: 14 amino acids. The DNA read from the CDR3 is TGTGCCAGCAGTCCTGGACAGGGGGCAGAGACC. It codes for CASSPGQGAET. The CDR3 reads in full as CASSPGQGAETQYF.

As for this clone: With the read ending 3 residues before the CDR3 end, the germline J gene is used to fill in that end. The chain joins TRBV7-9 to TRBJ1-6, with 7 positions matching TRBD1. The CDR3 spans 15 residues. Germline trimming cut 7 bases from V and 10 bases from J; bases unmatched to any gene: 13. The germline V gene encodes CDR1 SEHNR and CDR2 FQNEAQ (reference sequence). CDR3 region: CASIDSGGPYSPLHF. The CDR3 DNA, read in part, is TGTGCCAGCATCGATTCAGGGGGGCCGTACTCACCC.

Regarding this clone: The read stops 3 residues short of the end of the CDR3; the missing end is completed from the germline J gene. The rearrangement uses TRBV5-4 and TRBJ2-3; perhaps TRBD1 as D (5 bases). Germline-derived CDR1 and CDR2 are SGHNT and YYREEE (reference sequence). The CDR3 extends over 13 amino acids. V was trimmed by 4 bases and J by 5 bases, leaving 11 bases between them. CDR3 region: CASSPGQGDTQYF. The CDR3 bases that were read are TGTGCCAGCAGCCCCGGGCAGGGAGATACG. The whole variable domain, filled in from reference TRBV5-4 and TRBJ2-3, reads ETGVTQSPTHLIKTRGQQVTLRCSSQSGHNTVSWYQQALGQGPQFIFQYYREEENGRGNFPPRFSGLQFPNYSSELNVNALELDDSALYLCASSPGQGDTQYFGPGTRLTVL.

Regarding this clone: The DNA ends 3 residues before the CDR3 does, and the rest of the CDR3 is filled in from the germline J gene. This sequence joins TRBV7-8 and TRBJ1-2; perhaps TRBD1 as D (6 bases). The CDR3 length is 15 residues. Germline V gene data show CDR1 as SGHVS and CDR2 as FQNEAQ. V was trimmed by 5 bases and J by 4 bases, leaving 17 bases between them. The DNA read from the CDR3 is TGTGCCAGCAGCGGGGAGACAGGCTTGACCTATGGC. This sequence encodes CASSGETGLTYG. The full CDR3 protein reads CASSGETGLTYGYTF.

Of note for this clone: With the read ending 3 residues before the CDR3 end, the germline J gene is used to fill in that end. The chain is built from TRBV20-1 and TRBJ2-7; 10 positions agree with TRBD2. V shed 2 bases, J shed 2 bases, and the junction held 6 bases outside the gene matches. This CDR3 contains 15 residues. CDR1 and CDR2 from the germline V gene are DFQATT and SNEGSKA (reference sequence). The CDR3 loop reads CSARPLAGSPYEQYF. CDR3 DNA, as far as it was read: TGCAGTGCTAGACCACTAGCGGGGTCCCCCTACGAG.

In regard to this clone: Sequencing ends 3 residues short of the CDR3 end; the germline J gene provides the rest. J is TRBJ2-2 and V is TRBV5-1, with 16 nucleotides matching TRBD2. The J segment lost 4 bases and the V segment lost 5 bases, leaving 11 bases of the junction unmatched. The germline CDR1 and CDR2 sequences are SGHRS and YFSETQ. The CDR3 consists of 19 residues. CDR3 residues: CASRPPGLAGGSPTGELFF. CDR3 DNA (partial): TGCGCCAGCAGACCCCCGGGACTAGCGGGGGGGTCACCCACCGGGGAG.

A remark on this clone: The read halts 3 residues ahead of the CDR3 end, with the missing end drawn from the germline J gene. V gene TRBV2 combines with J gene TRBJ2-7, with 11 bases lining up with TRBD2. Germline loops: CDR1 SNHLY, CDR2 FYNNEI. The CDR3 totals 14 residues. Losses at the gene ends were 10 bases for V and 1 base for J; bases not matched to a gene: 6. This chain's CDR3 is CATVRLAGSYEQYF. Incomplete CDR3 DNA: TGTGCCACCGTACGACTAGCGGGGTCCTACGAG.

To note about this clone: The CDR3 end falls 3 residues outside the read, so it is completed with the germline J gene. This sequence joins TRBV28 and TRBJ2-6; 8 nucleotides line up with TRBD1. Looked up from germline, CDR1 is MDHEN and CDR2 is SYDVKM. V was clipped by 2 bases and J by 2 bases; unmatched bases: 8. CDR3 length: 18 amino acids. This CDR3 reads CASSLRTGKGPGANVLTF. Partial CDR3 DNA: TGTGCCAGCAGTTTACGGACAGGGAAGGGCCCTGGGGCCAACGTC.

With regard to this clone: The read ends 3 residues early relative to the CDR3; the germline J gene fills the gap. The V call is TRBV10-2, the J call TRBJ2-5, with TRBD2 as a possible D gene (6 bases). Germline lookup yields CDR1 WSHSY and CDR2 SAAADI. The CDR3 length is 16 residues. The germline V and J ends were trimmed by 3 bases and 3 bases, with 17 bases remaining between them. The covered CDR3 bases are TGCGCCAGCAGTGACCTCTTCACTAGCAAAAAAGAGACC. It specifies CASSDLFTSKKET. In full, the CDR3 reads CASSDLFTSKKETQYF.

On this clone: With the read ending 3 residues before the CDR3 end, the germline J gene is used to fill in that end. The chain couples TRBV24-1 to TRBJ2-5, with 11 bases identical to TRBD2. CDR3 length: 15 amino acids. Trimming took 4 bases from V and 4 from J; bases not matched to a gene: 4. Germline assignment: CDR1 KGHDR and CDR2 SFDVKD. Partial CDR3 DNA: TGTGCCACCAGTGACATAGCGGGAGGGGTAGAGACC. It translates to CATSDIAGGVET. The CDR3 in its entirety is CATSDIAGGVETQYF.

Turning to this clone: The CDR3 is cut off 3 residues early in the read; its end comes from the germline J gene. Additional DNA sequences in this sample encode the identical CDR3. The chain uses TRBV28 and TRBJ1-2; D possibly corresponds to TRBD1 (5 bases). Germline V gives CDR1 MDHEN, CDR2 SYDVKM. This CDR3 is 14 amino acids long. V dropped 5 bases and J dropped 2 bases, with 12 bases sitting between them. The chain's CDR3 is CASSPDQGNYGYTF. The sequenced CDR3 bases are TGTGCCAGCAGTCCGGATCAGGGAAACTATGGC.

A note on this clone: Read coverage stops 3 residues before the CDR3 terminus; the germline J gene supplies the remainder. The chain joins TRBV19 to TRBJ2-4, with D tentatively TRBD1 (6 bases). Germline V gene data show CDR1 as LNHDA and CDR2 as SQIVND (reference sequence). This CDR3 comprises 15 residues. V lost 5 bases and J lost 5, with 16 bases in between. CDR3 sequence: CASSRQGKGENIQYF. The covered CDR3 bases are TGTGCCAGTAGTCGGCAGGGGAAGGGGGAAAACATT.

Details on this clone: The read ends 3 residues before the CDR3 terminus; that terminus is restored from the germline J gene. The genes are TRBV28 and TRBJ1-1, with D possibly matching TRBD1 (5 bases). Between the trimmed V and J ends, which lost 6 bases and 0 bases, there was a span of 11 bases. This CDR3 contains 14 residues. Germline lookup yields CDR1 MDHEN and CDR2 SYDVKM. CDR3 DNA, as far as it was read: TGTGCCAGCAGCCGCCCGGGGGTGAACACTGAA. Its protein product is CASSRPGVNTE. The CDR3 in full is CASSRPGVNTEAFF.

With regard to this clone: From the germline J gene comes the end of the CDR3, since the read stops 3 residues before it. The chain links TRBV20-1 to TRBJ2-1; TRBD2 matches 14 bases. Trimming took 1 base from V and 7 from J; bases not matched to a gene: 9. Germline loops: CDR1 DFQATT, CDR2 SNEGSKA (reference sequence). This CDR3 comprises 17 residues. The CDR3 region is CSARAGLAGVRRNEQFF. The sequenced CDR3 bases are TGCAGTGCTAGAGCGGGACTAGCGGGAGTACGTAGGAATGAG.

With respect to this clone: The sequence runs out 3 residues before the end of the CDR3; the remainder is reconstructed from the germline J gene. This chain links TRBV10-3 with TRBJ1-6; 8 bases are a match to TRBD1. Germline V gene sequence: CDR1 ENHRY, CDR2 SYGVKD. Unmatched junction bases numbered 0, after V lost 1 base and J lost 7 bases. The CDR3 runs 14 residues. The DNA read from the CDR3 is TGTGCCATCAGTGAGTGGGACAGGAATTCACCC. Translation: CAISEWDRNSP. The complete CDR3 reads CAISEWDRNSPLHF.

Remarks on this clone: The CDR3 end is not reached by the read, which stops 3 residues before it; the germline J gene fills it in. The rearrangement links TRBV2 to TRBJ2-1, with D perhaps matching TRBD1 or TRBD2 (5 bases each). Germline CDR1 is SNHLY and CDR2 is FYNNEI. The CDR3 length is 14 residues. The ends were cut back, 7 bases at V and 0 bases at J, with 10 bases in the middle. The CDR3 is CASIEGSSYNEQFF. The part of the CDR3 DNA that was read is TGTGCCAGCATAGAGGGGAGCTCCTACAATGAG.